A single sample gave rise to the 31 T cell receptor beta chains below, sequenced in a study of post-analysis software for immune sequencing data. Tagging with unique molecular identifiers was a feature of the TCR beta cDNA libraries. TCRdb itself ran the PCR reads through MiXCR, one entry per CDR3 protein. The sample yields fewer than 600,000 distinct CDR3 sequences, 45% seen once. Study outcomes and limitations: Relative to controls, patients had about 5 TRBV segments at higher frequency, with TRBV5-6, TRBV5-1 and TRBV20-1 among these.

These TCRs are of unknown antigen specificity. Sequencing used blood. These receptors originate from a girl aged 10 to 17 with multiple sclerosis.

This clonotype was seen only once. CDR3 DNA sequence: TGCAGTGCTAGACCCCGGACAGGGTATCAGCCCCAGCATTTT. Protein sequence: CSARPRTGYQPQHF. The chain has TRBV20-1 and TRBJ1-5, with 8 nucleotides matching TRBD1. Germline lookup yields CDR1 DFQATT and CDR2 SNEGSKA (reference sequence). The CDR3 loop spans 14 amino acids. The V and J ends lost 2 bases and 5 bases, in that order; junction bases with no gene match: 5.

For this clonotype: At one boundary the junction diverges from the germline segment, which might be a read error. The chain couples TRBV5-1 to TRBJ2-1; 9 nucleotides match TRBD1. Germline V gene sequence: CDR1 SGHRS, CDR2 YFSETQ. The CDR3 totals 14 residues. CDR3 nucleotides: TGCGCCAGCAGCTCGACAGGGGGATACAATGAGCGGTTCTTC. Protein product: CASSSTGGYNERFF.

This clonotype has just a few counts. This chain links TRBV29-1 with TRBJ1-4; TRBD1 matches at 7 bases. From germline, CDR1 is SQVTM and CDR2 ANQGSEA. This CDR3 contains 13 residues. After removal of 4 bases from V and 8 bases from J, the junction contained 7 bases not matched to a gene. CDR3 region: CSVAGGFEEKLFF. As DNA, the CDR3 is TGCAGCGTTGCAGGGGGATTCGAGGAAAAACTGTTTTTT.

This clonotype occurred a few times. This sequence joins TRBV20-1 and TRBJ1-1, with a possible D match to TRBD1 (6 bases). Germline V gives CDR1 DFQATT, CDR2 SNEGSKA (reference sequence). The CDR3 runs to 13 residues. CDR3 nucleotide sequence: TGCAGCGCACTTAACAGGGTTAACACTGAAGCTTTCTTT. It codes for CSALNRVNTEAFF.

This chain joins TRBV20-1 and TRBJ2-5; D perhaps matches TRBD1 (5 bases). The DNA end favors TRBJ2-7, so the J call may be wrong. Germline loops: CDR1 DFQATT, CDR2 SNEGSKA (reference sequence). The CDR3 has 14 residues. CDR3 DNA: TGCAGTGCTACCTCCTGGGGCAGGAGCTACGAGCAGTACTTC. The encoded protein is CSATSWGRSYEQYF.

The V call is TRBV20-1, the J call TRBJ2-3, with unresolved D. V lost 6 bases and J 2 bases, leaving 15 bases between the germline ends. Germline V gives CDR1 DFQATT, CDR2 SNEGSKA (reference sequence). The CDR3 is made up of 14 amino acids. The chain's CDR3 is CSAHRVPNTDTQYF. CDR3 DNA: TGCAGTGCCCATCGTGTGCCCAACACAGATACGCAGTATTTT.

This clonotype appeared a few times. This chain uses TRBV20-1 with TRBJ2-1; TRBD1 or TRBD2 may be the D gene (5 bases each). Germline V gives CDR1 DFQATT, CDR2 SNEGSKA (reference sequence). This CDR3 is built from 12 residues. Trimming cost V 3 bases and J 6 bases, with 9 bases left between them. In DNA form, the CDR3 reads TGCAGTGCTAGTCGGGGCCTCAATGAGCAGTTCTTC. Residues: CSASRGLNEQFF.

The V call is TRBV25-1, the J call TRBJ2-5, with D possibly matching TRBD2 (7 bases). The CDR3 runs 14 residues. Germline V gene lookup returns CDR1 MGHDK and CDR2 SYGVNS. The germline V and J ends were trimmed by 4 bases and 5 bases, with 14 bases remaining between them. CDR3 in amino acids: CASSALGGLETQYF. The CDR3 coding sequence is TGTGCCAGCAGTGCTCTGGGGGGGCTTGAGACCCAGTACTTC.

This chain joins TRBV20-1 and TRBJ2-1; a possible D gene is TRBD1 (6 bases). With the DNA end fitting TRBJ2-7 better, the J assignment may be wrong. This CDR3 comprises 13 residues. Germline CDR1 reads DFQATT; CDR2 reads SNEGSKA (reference sequence). The CDR3 DNA follows: TGCAGTGCTAGAGATCAGGGACACAATGAGCAGTACTTC. Its protein product is CSARDQGHNEQYF.

V usage is TRBV6-1 and J usage is TRBJ2-5, with 12 bases matching TRBD2. The CDR3 contains 14 residues. Germline CDR1 MNHNS, CDR2 SASEGT. Trimming removed 8 bases from V and 11 bases from J; junction bases left unmatched: 12. The DNA of the CDR3 is TGTGCCAGCGGGAGGACTAGCGGGGCTTGGGAGCAGTACTTC. It codes for CASGRTSGAWEQYF.

The chain joins TRBV7-3 to TRBJ1-2; possible D gene TRBD1, 5 bases. This CDR3 has 14 residues. V dropped 8 bases and J dropped 8 bases, with 21 bases sitting between them. Germline CDR1 reads SGHTA; CDR2 reads FQGTGA. This CDR3 reads CASSREGRSDGYTF. CDR3 DNA: TGTGCCAGCTCCAGGGAGGGGAGGTCCGACGGCTACACCTTC.

This clonotype showed up just a few times. The chain has TRBV20-1 and TRBJ2-7, with D perhaps TRBD1 (5 bases). Germline assignment: CDR1 DFQATT and CDR2 SNEGSKA (reference sequence). Trimming removed 3 bases from V and 6 bases from J, with 18 bases in between. The CDR3 runs to 14 residues. The CDR3 coding sequence is TGCAGTGCTAGGCCTCACAGGCTATCCATCGAGCAGTACTTC. This encodes CSARPHRLSIEQYF.

This clonotype was seen a few times. J is TRBJ2-1 and V is TRBV5-1; 9 bases are a match to TRBD1. The J segment lost 5 bases and the V segment lost 4 bases, leaving 7 bases of the junction unmatched. Germline CDR1 and CDR2: SGHRS and YFSETQ. The CDR3 consists of 15 residues. CDR3 bases: TGCGCCAGCAGCATCGACAGGGGGATTGACAATGAGCAGTTCTTC. As protein: CASSIDRGIDNEQFF. The full variable domain, in which reference TRBV5-1 and TRBJ2-1 provide the parts outside the CDR3, is KAGVTQTPRYLIKTRGQQVTLSCSPISGHRSVSWYQQTPGQGLQFLFEYFSETQRNKGNFPGRFSGRQFSNSRSEMNVSTLELGDSALYLCASSIDRGIDNEQFFGPGTRLTVL.

The genes are TRBV5-6 and TRBJ2-5; the D call may be TRBD1 or TRBD2 (5 bases each). Trimming took 4 bases from V and 7 from J, leaving 14 bases between them. CDR1 and CDR2 (germline): SGHDT, YYEEEE. CDR3 length: 13 amino acids. The CDR3 region is CASSPGPQGTQYF. DNA for the CDR3: TGTGCCAGCAGCCCGGGACCCCAGGGGACCCAGTACTTC.

Only a few counts were recorded for this clonotype. The chain has TRBV20-1 and TRBJ2-1, with 7 bases fitting TRBD1. CDR1 and CDR2 (germline): DFQATT, SNEGSKA (reference sequence). The CDR3 spans 17 residues. V gave up 2 bases and J gave up 6 bases; unmatched junction bases: 16. CDR3 nucleotides: TGCAGTGCTAGATCCTCCGTTGGATACTCAGGGGGCAATGAGCAGTTCTTC. Translation: CSARSSVGYSGGNEQFF.

The chain is built from TRBV7-2 and TRBJ2-3, with D possibly being TRBD1 or TRBD2 (5 bases each). The CDR3 contains 14 residues. Trimming cost V 5 bases and J 2 bases, with 11 bases left between them. Germline V gene sequence: CDR1 SGHTA, CDR2 FQGNSA. CDR3 loop: CASSVRGFTDTQYF. The CDR3 DNA follows: TGTGCCAGCAGCGTGAGGGGATTCACAGATACGCAGTATTTT.

The genes are TRBV7-9 and TRBJ2-5; perhaps TRBD1 as D (6 bases). This CDR3 has 14 amino acids. Germline CDR1 and CDR2: SEHNR and FQNEAQ (reference sequence). Trimming cost V 6 bases and J 3 bases, with 14 bases left between them. The CDR3 here is CASSRTANEETQYF. Here the CDR3 DNA reads TGTGCCAGCAGTCGGACAGCGAATGAAGAGACCCAGTACTTC.

At least ten counts were recorded for this clonotype. The rearrangement uses TRBV28 and TRBJ2-7, with D unresolved. Germline-derived CDR1 and CDR2 are MDHEN and SYDVKM. The germline V and J ends were trimmed by 2 bases and 3 bases, with 5 bases remaining between them. The CDR3 loop spans 12 amino acids. Written as DNA, the CDR3 is TGTGCCAGCAGTTTAGCCCGCTACGAGCAGTACTTC. Encoded protein: CASSLARYEQYF.

A few counts support this clonotype. The chain carries TRBV20-1 and TRBJ1-2, with TRBD1 matching 10 bases. Germline trimming cut 2 bases from V and 2 bases from J; bases unmatched to any gene: 2. CDR1 and CDR2 (germline): DFQATT, SNEGSKA (reference sequence). The CDR3 totals 14 residues. In DNA, the CDR3 is TGCAGTGCTAGATTGGACAGGGGGAACTATGGCTACACCTTC. Translated: CSARLDRGNYGYTF.

The sample holds a few counts of this clonotype. V and J are TRBV6-5 and TRBJ2-1; 7 positions match TRBD1. V was pared by 5 bases and J by 4 bases, with 17 bases of the junction left unmatched. This CDR3 is 18 amino acids long. Germline CDR1 reads MNHEY; CDR2 reads SVGAGI. The CDR3 spells CASSNPLPTGRSYNEQFF. CDR3 nucleotides: TGTGCCAGCAGTAACCCCCTACCGACAGGGCGGTCATACAATGAGCAGTTCTTC.

About this clonotype itself: Since no conserved phenylalanine or tryptophan closes the CDR3, a read error is the likely cause. It is unclear where the CDR3 begins or ends on the DNA, so no DNA is shown, and the CDR3 is as TCRdb lists it. This chain joins TRBV12-3 or TRBV12-4 and TRBJ2-1; TRBD1 is the table's D call, not checked against the DNA. 15 amino acids form the CDR3, both terminal residues included. This CDR3 reads CASSHRDRFVYTFGS.

This chain joins TRBV4-1 and TRBJ1-3; 7 positions match TRBD1. Germline V gives CDR1 MGHRA, CDR2 YSYEKL. Trimming took 0 bases from V and 0 from J; bases not matched to a gene: 2. This CDR3 comprises 16 residues. DNA for the CDR3: TGCGCCAGCAGCCAAGAGGGGACAGCCTCTGGAAACACCATATATTTT. The encoded protein is CASSQEGTASGNTIYF.

Worth noting for this clonotype: Sequence at one end of the junction differs from germline and may be a read error. The J gene is TRBJ1-4, the V gene TRBV6-1; D not resolved. This CDR3 comprises 17 residues. Germline-derived CDR1 and CDR2 are MNHNS and SASEGT. CDR3 DNA: TGTGCCAGCACCCCACGGGCACGGAAAGCAACTAGTGAAAAACTGTTTTTT. Translation gives CASTPRARKATSEKLFF.

The CDR3 region has the DNA TGCAGTGCGACCGCGGGGTGGGGGGGCGAGCAGTACTTC. Its protein product is CSATAGWGGEQYF. This chain joins TRBV20-1 and TRBJ2-5; 7 bases are shared with TRBD2. The J call may be wrong; the DNA end is better matched by TRBJ2-7. The CDR3 has 13 residues. Germline values: CDR1 DFQATT, CDR2 SNEGSKA (reference sequence).

As concerns this clonotype: It is likely a read error, because the conserved phenylalanine at the end of the CDR3 is missing. No DNA is shown, since the ends of the CDR3 on it are uncertain; the CDR3 is the one TCRdb lists. The chain carries TRBV20-1 and TRBJ1-5. The CDR3 spans 8 amino acids, including both terminal residues. Per germline, CDR1 DFQATT and CDR2 SNEGSKA (reference sequence). CDR3 amino acids: CSARRPGV.

The chain links TRBV10-3 to TRBJ2-7, with D possibly TRBD1 on 7 matching bases. The germline V gene encodes CDR1 ENHRY and CDR2 SYGVKD. V lost 10 bases, J lost 1 base, and 17 bases lay in between. CDR3 length: 14 residues. The CDR3 sequence is CASKWTGGSYEQYF. The CDR3 bases are TGTGCCAGCAAGTGGACAGGAGGGTCCTACGAGCAGTACTTC.

The chain carries TRBV7-8 and TRBJ2-7; 7 bases are shared with TRBD1. Germline trimming cut 4 bases from V and 0 bases from J; bases unmatched to any gene: 9. The CDR3 extends over 16 amino acids. Germline V CDR1 and CDR2: SGHVS, FQNEAQ. CDR3 nucleotide sequence: TGTGCCAGCAGCTCCAACAGGGGACCTACCTCCTACGAGCAGTACTTC. Protein sequence: CASSSNRGPTSYEQYF. Filled out from reference TRBV7-8 and TRBJ2-7, the complete variable domain reads GAGVSQSPRYKVAKRGQDVALRCDPISGHVSLFWYQQALGQGPEFLTYFQNEAQLDKSGLPSDRFFAERPEGSVSTLKIQRTQQEDSAVYLCASSSNRGPTSYEQYFGPGTRLTVT.

The CDR3 region is CASSPRLAGSYNEQFF. The CDR3 DNA reads as TGTGCCAGCAGCCCCAGACTAGCGGGATCCTACAATGAGCAGTTCTTC. This rearrangement joins TRBV9 to TRBJ2-1; 11 bases align to TRBD2. V shed 4 bases and J 1 base; nucleotides not matched to a gene: 4. Germline CDR1 is SGDLS and CDR2 is YYNGEE. The CDR3 covers 16 residues.

Remarks on this clonotype: A much larger clone is a single base away; this may be a read error. The V and J genes are TRBV20-1 and TRBJ1-2; D is possibly TRBD1 (5 bases). Germline V gene sequence: CDR1 DFQATT, CDR2 SNEGSKA (reference sequence). The CDR3 runs to 13 residues. V was trimmed by 1 base and J by 4 bases, leaving 10 bases between them. The CDR3, as DNA: TGCAGTGCTAGAGCCTGGGGCCCCTATGGCTACACCTTC. Its translation is CSARAWGPYGYTF.

This chain connects TRBV29-1 to TRBJ2-7, with TRBD2 matching 9 bases. The CDR3 contains 12 residues. The V segment lost 4 bases and the J segment 5 bases; nucleotides outside the gene matches: 3. Germline assignment: CDR1 SQVTM and CDR2 ANQGSEA. The CDR3 loop reads CSVGLAGDEQYF. As DNA, the CDR3 is TGCAGCGTTGGGTTAGCGGGAGACGAGCAGTACTTC.

In its sample, this clonotype was seen a few times. The chain combines TRBV20-1 with TRBJ1-6; 10 bases are a match to TRBD1. V gave up 7 bases and J gave up 9 bases; unmatched junction bases: 3. This CDR3 has 12 residues. Per germline, CDR1 DFQATT and CDR2 SNEGSKA (reference sequence). Written as DNA, the CDR3 is TGCAGTGAAGACAGGGGGCCTTCACCCCTCCACTTT. It translates to CSEDRGPSPLHF.